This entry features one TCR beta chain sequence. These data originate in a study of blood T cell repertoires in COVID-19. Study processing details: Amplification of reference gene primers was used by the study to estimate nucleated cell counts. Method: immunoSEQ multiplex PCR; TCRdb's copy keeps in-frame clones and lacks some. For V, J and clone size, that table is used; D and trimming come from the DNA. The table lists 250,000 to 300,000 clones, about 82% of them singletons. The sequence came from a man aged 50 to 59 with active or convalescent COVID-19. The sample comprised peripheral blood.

The CDR3 spells CASRNDRGGDGYTF. CDR3 in DNA: TGTGCCAGTAGGAACGACAGGGGAGGGGATGGCTACACCTTC. V gene TRBV19 combines with J gene TRBJ1-2; 8 bases fit TRBD1. There are 14 residues in the CDR3. Germline V lookup: CDR1 LNHDA, CDR2 SQIVND (reference sequence). V lost 6 bases and J lost 6; bases outside the gene matches: 9.